These 23 T cell receptor beta chains originate from one sample sequenced in a study of cytomegalovirus exposure and HLA in healthy donors. Primers for the PCR totalled 60 Vbeta and 13 Jbeta. Profiling relied on immunoSEQ multiplex PCR, and the TCRdb table lists in-frame clones only, not all of them. This sample has roughly 200,000 clones, with 75% to 90% found just once. Sequenced material: PBMCs. Receptors were obtained from a boy aged 2-15 years in good health and CMV-seronegative.

The chain is built from TRBV4-2 and TRBJ2-5, with TRBD2 matching 10 bases. Germline V gene data show CDR1 as LGHNA and CDR2 as YNFKEQ. The CDR3 is made up of 18 amino acids. V trimming: 0 bases; J trimming: 2 bases; junction bases outside the gene matches: 9. CDR3 sequence reads: CASSQDPGLAGGQETQYF. The DNA of the CDR3 is TGTGCCAGCAGCCAAGATCCAGGGTTAGCGGGGGGTCAAGAGACCCAGTACTTC.

The rearrangement links TRBV6-1 to TRBJ2-5; D not resolved. V lost 3 bases, J lost 4 bases, and 6 bases lay in between. This CDR3 is built from 12 residues. The germline V gene encodes CDR1 MNHNS and CDR2 SASEGT. CDR3 DNA sequence: TGTGCCAGCAGTGATCGTAGAGAGACCCAGTACTTC. This translates into CASSDRRETQYF.

This sequence joins TRBV28 and TRBJ2-1, with D unresolved. Germline V CDR1 and CDR2: MDHEN, SYDVKM. CDR3 length equals 15 residues. V lost 6 bases and J 0 bases, leaving 12 bases between the germline ends. This CDR3 reads CASRVDLSSYNEQFF. The CDR3 DNA follows: TGTGCCAGCAGGGTAGACTTGAGCTCCTACAATGAGCAGTTCTTC.

The CDR3 DNA sequence: TGCGCCAGCAGCCAAGTTGGTGACCTCGGGAAGGGCTACACCTTC. Translation: CASSQVGDLGKGYTF. The chain is built from TRBV4-1 and TRBJ1-2; D remains unclear. CDR1 MGHRA and CDR2 YSYEKL come from the germline V gene. The CDR3 is 15 residues long. Trimming took off 1 base at V and 8 bases at J, with 17 bases between the two ends.

The chain carries TRBV6-1 and TRBJ1-2, with 8 bases aligning to TRBD1. Germline trimming cut 4 bases from V and 5 bases from J; bases unmatched to any gene: 9. Germline assignment: CDR1 MNHNS and CDR2 SASEGT. The CDR3 covers 15 residues. CDR3 in amino acids: CASSAYNRGGYGYTF. For the CDR3, the DNA is TGTGCCAGCAGTGCCTACAACAGGGGGGGATATGGCTACACCTTC.

This clone has more than one count but fewer than ten. The rearrangement joins TRBV7-6 to TRBJ2-7; D may be TRBD2 (6 bases). This CDR3 is built from 12 residues. Trimming pared 5 bases from V and 4 bases from J, leaving 9 bases between. Germline-derived CDR1 and CDR2 are SGHVS and FNYEAQ. The CDR3 is CASSPRGYEQYF. For the CDR3, the DNA is TGTGCCAGCAGCCCCCGGGGGTACGAGCAGTACTTC.

This chain uses TRBV30 with TRBJ1-3; no reliable D call. This CDR3 comprises 15 residues. The V and J ends lost 4 bases and 0 bases respectively, with 13 bases between them. Germline V lookup: CDR1 GTSNPN, CDR2 SVGIG (reference sequence). CDR3 sequence: CAWMVGQVSGNTIYF. The CDR3 region has the DNA TGTGCCTGGATGGTGGGCCAAGTCTCTGGAAACACCATATATTTT.

The chain couples TRBV11-2 to TRBJ2-3; 10 nucleotides align to TRBD1. Germline V gene lookup returns CDR1 SGHAT and CDR2 FQNNGV. The V and J ends lost 7 bases and 0 bases, in that order; junction bases with no gene match: 10. This CDR3 is built from 17 residues. In DNA form, the CDR3 reads TGTGCCAGCACCCCGGGACAGGGGCGGACTAGCACAGATACGCAGTATTTT. Residues: CASTPGQGRTSTDTQYF.

The chain has TRBV2 and TRBJ1-2; D might be TRBD1 (6 bases). This CDR3 contains 13 residues. CDR1 is SNHLY and CDR2 is FYNNEI in the germline V gene. The V gene lost 8 bases and the J gene lost 8 bases, with 18 bases spanning the gap. Written as DNA, the CDR3 is TGTGCCAGCGGGGGCAGACTCTCTTGGGGCTACACCTTC. It is translated as CASGGRLSWGYTF.

In nucleotides, the CDR3 is TGTGCCAGCAGTAGGGGCTATAATGAAAAACTGTTTTTT. Its translation is CASSRGYNEKLFF. The chain combines TRBV6-5 with TRBJ1-4, with D possibly being TRBD1 (5 bases). V gave up 5 bases and J gave up 4 bases, with 8 bases separating them. The CDR3 is 13 residues long. Germline loops: CDR1 MNHEY, CDR2 SVGAGI.

The V call is TRBV5-4, the J call TRBJ1-1; 10 bases map to TRBD1. The CDR3 spans 13 residues. V dropped 7 bases and J dropped 4; count of bases not matched to a gene: 4. Germline values: CDR1 SGHNT, CDR2 YYREEE (reference sequence). DNA for the CDR3: TGTGCCAGCGGAGGACAGGGGGGCACTGAAGCTTTCTTT. Translation: CASGGQGGTEAFF. Looking up the rest from reference TRBV5-4 and TRBJ1-1 gives the full variable domain: ETGVTQSPTHLIKTRGQQVTLRCSSQSGHNTVSWYQQALGQGPQFIFQYYREEENGRGNFPPRFSGLQFPNYSSELNVNALELDDSALYLCASGGQGGTEAFFGQGTRLTVV.

This clone was detected only a few times. The chain employs TRBV2 and TRBJ1-2; unclear D gene. The V gene's germline CDR1 is SNHLY and CDR2 FYNNEI. The germline V and J ends were trimmed by 1 base and 8 bases, with 14 bases remaining between them. The CDR3 sequence is 14 residues long. CDR3 DNA: TGTGCCAGCAGTGAAGTGAGGGTTTTCGGAGGCTACACCTTC. It encodes CASSEVRVFGGYTF.

This sequence joins TRBV28 and TRBJ2-2, with D possibly being TRBD2 (5 bases). CDR1 MDHEN and CDR2 SYDVKM come from the germline V gene. This CDR3 is 15 amino acids long. V lost 4 bases to trimming and J lost 3 bases, with 12 bases between them. This CDR3 reads CASSSTERDTGELFF. In DNA, the CDR3 is TGTGCCAGCAGTTCCACAGAGAGGGACACCGGGGAGCTGTTTTTT.

The rearrangement links TRBV18 to TRBJ1-4; D is ambiguous. CDR3 length equals 13 residues. V gave up 8 bases and J gave up 6 bases, with 13 bases separating them. Germline V gene sequence: CDR1 KGHSH, CDR2 LQKENI. The CDR3 sequence: CASASLTYEKLFF. CDR3 nucleotide sequence: TGTGCCAGCGCTTCTCTGACTTATGAAAAACTGTTTTTT.

The chain joins TRBV28 to TRBJ2-7; 9 bases map to TRBD1. The CDR3 totals 17 residues. CDR1 MDHEN and CDR2 SYDVKM come from the germline V gene. With V trimmed by 2 bases and J by 2 bases, 10 bases remained unmatched. The CDR3 reads CASSLPLRDRGAYEQYF. The CDR3 nucleotides are TGTGCCAGCAGTTTACCTTTGAGAGACAGGGGGGCCTACGAGCAGTACTTC.

The rearrangement uses TRBV16 and TRBJ1-1; a weak D match, TRBD1 (5 bases). Trimming removed 0 bases at V and 5 bases at J, with 13 bases between. Germline assignment: CDR1 KGHSY and CDR2 FQNENV. The CDR3 extends over 15 amino acids. In nucleotides, the CDR3 is TGTGCCAGCAGCCAATCTTGGACGGGGGGAACTGAAGCTTTCTTT. It yields the protein CASSQSWTGGTEAFF.

The rearrangement uses TRBV10-3 and TRBJ1-4; D ambiguous. The germline V and J ends were trimmed by 5 bases and 0 bases, with 7 bases remaining between them. The germline V gene has CDR1 ENHRY and CDR2 SYGVKD. The length of the CDR3 is 14 residues. The CDR3 DNA reads TGTGCCATCAGTCGACAATCAACTAATGAAAAACTGTTTTTT. This gives the protein CAISRQSTNEKLFF.

As DNA, the CDR3 is TGCGCCAGCAGCCCGGGACAGTTAAGGCTTATGTGGAATATTGAAGCTTTCTTT. This translates into CASSPGQLRLMWNIEAFF. The rearrangement links TRBV5-1 to TRBJ1-1, with 7 bases lining up with TRBD1. The junction had 22 bases not matched to a gene; V was cut back by 4 bases and J by 7 bases. CDR1 SGHRS and CDR2 YFSETQ come from the germline V gene. This CDR3 comprises 18 residues.

The gene calls are TRBV5-1 and TRBJ2-3; the match to TRBD2 covers 11 bases. Trimming removed 0 bases from V and 5 bases from J; junction bases left unmatched: 5. CDR1 is SGHRS, CDR2 YFSETQ, per germline. The CDR3 is 16 amino acids. CDR3 coding DNA: TGCGCCAGCAGCTTGGGGGCTAGCGGGGGGATAGATACGCAGTATTTT. It encodes CASSLGASGGIDTQYF.

The chain uses TRBV7-2 and TRBJ2-1; 7 nucleotides agree with TRBD2. Germline loops: CDR1 SGHTA, CDR2 FQGNSA. The CDR3 is made up of 15 amino acids. Trimming took 5 bases from V and 0 from J; bases not matched to a gene: 4. CDR3 residues: CASSPTSLSYNEQFF. In DNA, the CDR3 is TGTGCCAGCAGCCCGACTAGCCTCTCCTACAATGAGCAGTTCTTC.

The chain combines TRBV7-6 with TRBJ1-2, with D possibly being TRBD1 (6 bases). The CDR3 has 15 amino acids. Germline values: CDR1 SGHVS, CDR2 FNYEAQ. The V end lost 1 base, the J end lost 1 base, and 10 bases lay between the germline ends. The CDR3 DNA reads as TGTGCCAGCAGCTTAGGTACAGGGCTTAACTATGGCTACACCTTC. Its protein is CASSLGTGLNYGYTF.

V gene TRBV4-1 combines with J gene TRBJ2-3, with a possible D match to TRBD1 (5 bases). The CDR3 spans 16 residues. Trimming removed 1 base from V and 2 bases from J, with 13 bases in between. The germline V gene has CDR1 MGHRA and CDR2 YSYEKL. The CDR3 coding sequence is TGCGCCAGCAGCCAAGGACAGTTAGTGACCACAGATACGCAGTATTTT. Encoded protein: CASSQGQLVTTDTQYF.

The CDR3 spells CAVLAGGPPVGEQYF. The DNA of the CDR3 is TGTGCCGTTCTAGCGGGAGGGCCCCCGGTCGGTGAGCAGTACTTC. The rearrangement joins TRBV28 to TRBJ2-7; 12 nucleotides match TRBD2. V lost 11 bases to trimming and J lost 7 bases; unmatched junction nucleotides: 15. Germline CDR1 reads MDHEN; CDR2 reads SYDVKM. The CDR3 extends over 15 amino acids.